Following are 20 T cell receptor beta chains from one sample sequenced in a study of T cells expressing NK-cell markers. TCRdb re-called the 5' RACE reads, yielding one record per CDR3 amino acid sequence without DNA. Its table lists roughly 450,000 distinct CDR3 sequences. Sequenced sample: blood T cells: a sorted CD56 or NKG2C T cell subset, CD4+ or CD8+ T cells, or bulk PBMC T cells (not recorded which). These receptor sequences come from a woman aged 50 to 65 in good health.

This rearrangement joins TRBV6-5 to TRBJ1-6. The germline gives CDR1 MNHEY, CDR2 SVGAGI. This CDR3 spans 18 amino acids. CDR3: CASSQNRRSSSYNSPLHF.

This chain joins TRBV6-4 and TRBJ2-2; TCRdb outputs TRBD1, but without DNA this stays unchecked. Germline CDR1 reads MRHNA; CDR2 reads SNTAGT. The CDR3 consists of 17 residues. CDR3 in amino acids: CASSRFGTGSNTGELFF.

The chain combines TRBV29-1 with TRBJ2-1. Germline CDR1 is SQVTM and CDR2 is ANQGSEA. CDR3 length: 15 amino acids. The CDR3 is CSVEVRPSSYNEQFF.

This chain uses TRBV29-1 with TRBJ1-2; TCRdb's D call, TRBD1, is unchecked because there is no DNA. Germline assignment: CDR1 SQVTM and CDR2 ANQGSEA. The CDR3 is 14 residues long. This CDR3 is CSVDGGQKLYGYTF.

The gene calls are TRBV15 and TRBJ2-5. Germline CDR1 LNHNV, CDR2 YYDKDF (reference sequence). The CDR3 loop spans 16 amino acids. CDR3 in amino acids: CATSRDRVERQETQYF.

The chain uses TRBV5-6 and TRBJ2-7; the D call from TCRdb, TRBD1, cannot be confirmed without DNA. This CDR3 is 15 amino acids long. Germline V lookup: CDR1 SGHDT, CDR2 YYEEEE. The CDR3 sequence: CASSLRRGLSYEQYF.

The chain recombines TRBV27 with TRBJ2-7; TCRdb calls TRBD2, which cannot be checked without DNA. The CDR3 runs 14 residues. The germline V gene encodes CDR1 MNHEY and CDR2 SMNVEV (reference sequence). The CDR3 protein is CASSRTGTSYEQYF.

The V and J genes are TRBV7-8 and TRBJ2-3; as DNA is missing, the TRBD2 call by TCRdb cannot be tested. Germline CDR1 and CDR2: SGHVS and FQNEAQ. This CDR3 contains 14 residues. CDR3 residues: CACWEGRLPDTQYF.

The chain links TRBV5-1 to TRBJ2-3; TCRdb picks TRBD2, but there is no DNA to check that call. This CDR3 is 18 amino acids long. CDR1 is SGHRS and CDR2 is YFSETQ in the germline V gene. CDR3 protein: CASSLGLAGEYPPDTQYF.

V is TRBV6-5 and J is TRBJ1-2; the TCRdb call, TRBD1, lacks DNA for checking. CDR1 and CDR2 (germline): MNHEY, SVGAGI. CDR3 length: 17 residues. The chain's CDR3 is CASRELGQAATNYGYTF.

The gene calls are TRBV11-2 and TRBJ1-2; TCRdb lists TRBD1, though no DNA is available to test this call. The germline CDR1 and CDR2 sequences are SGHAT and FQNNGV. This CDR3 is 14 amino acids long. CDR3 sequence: CASSFIGAGYGYTF.

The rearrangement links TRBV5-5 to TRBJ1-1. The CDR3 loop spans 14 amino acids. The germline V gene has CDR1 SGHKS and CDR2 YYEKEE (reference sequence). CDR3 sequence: CATCRSYKNTEAFF.

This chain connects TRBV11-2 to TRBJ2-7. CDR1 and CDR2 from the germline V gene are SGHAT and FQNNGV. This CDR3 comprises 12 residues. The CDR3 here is CASSLDSLEQYF.

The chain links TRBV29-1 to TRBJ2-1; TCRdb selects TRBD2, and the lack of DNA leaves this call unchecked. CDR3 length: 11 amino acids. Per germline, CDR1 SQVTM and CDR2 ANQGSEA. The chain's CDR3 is CSVVALAGQFF.

CDR3: CASITGLAVPNEQFF. The chain combines TRBV21-1 with TRBJ2-1; TCRdb's D call, TRBD2, is unchecked because there is no DNA. TRBV21-1 is noted as a pseudogene. The CDR3 is 15 residues long.

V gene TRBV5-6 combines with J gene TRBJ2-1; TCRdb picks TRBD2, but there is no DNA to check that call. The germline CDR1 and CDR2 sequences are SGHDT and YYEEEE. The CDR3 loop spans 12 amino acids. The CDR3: CASSFEREVKFF.

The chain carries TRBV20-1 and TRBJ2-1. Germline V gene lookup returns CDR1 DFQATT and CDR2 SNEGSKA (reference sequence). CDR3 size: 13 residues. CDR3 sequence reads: CSAKLSSYNEQFF.

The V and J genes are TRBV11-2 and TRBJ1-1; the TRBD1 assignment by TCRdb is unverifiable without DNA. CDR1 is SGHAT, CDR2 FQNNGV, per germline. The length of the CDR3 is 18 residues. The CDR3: CASRYLSRTVSGRTEAFF.

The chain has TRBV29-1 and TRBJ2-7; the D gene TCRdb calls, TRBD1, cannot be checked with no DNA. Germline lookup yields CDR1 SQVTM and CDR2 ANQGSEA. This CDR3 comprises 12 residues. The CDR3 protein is CSAGGQRYEQYF.

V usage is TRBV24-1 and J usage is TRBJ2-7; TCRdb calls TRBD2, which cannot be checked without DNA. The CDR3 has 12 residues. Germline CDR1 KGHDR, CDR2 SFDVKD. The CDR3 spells CATRRGQYEQYF.